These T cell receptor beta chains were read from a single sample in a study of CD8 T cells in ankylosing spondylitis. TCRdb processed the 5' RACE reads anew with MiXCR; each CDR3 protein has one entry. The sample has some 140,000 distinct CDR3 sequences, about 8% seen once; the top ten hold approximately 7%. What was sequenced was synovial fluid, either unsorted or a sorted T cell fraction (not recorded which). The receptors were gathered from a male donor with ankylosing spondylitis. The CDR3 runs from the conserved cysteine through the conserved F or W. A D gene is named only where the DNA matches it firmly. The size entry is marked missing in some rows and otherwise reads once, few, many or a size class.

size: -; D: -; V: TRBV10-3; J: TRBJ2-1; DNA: TGTGCCATCAGTGGGGGGATAGATGAGCAGTTCTTC; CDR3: CAISGGIDEQFF
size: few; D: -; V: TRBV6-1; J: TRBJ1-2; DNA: TGTGCCAGCAGTGAATCGGTTGGAGGGGAGGGCTACACCTTC; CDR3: CASSESVGGEGYTF
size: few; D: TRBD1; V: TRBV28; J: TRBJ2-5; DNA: TGTGCCAGCAGTTCCCCCGGGACAGGGGGCTGGGAGACCCAGTACTTC; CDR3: CASSSPGTGGWETQYF
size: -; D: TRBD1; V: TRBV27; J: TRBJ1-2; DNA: TGTGCCAGCAGCCTGGGCCGGGACAGGGGTGTCAATGGCTACACCTTC; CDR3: CASSLGRDRGVNGYTF
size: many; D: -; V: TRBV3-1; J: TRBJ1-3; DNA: TGTGCCAGCAGCCAAGACCAGTCTGGAAACACCATATATTTT; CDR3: CASSQDQSGNTIYF
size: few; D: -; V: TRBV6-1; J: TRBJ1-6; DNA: TGTGCCAGCAGCAGACAAGAAAGGCGCAACTTT; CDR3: CASSRQERRNF
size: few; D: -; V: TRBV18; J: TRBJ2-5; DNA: TGTGCCAGCTCACCGCTAAAAGAGACCCAGTACTTC; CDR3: CASSPLKETQYF
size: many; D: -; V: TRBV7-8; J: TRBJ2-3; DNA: TGTGCCAGCAGCTCCGGACCGAGCACAGATACGCAGTATTTT; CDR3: CASSSGPSTDTQYF
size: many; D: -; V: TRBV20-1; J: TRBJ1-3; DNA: TGCAGTGCTAGAGATCTCGGAAACACCATATATTTT; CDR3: CSARDLGNTIYF
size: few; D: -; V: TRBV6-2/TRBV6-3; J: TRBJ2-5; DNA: TGTGCCAGCAGCCCGGGACGGAAAGAGACCCAGTACTTC; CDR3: CASSPGRKETQYF
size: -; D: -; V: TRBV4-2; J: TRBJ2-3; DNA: TGTGCCAGCTCTTTTCAGGGGGGGCTCGCAGATACGCAGTATTTT; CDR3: CASSFQGGLADTQYF
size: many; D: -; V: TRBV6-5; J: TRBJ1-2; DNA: TGTGCCAGCAGTTACTCGATGGGGTTCAGTGGCTACACCTTC; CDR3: CASSYSMGFSGYTF
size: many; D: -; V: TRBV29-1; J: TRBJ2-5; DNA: TGCAGCGTTGTTGGAGGGCACCAAGAGACCCAGTACTTC; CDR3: CSVVGGHQETQYF
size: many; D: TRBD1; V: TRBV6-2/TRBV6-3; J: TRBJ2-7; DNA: TGTGCCAGCAGGAGGGACAGCTCCTACGAGCAGTACTTC; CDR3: CASRRDSSYEQYF
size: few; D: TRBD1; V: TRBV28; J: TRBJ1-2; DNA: TGTGCCAGCAGTTTAGCCAGGGGACAGGGATCGTGGGGCTACACCTTC; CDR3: CASSLARGQGSWGYTF
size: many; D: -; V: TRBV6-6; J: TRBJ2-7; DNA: TGTGCCAGCACCCTGCGCCACTCCTACGAGCAGTACTTC; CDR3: CASTLRHSYEQYF
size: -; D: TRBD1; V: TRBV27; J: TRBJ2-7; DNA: TGTGCCAGCAGTAAACGGGACAGCTACGAGCAGTACTTC; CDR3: CASSKRDSYEQYF
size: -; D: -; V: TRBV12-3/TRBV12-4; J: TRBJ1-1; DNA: TGTGCCAGCAGTCCCCGGACAGCCATGAACACTGAAGCTTTCTTT; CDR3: CASSPRTAMNTEAFF
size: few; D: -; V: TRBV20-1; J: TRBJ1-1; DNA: TGCAGTGCTAGAGCCGCATTGGCTAGGGGACTGAACACTGAAGCTTTCTTT; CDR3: CSARAALARGLNTEAFF
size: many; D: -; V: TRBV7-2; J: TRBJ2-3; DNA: TGTGCCAGCAGCTTATCCCTGGCTAGCACAGATACGCAGTATTTT; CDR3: CASSLSLASTDTQYF
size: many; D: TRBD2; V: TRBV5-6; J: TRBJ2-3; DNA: TGTGCCAGCAGCTTGGTGGTAGCGGGGGGGAAAACAGATACGCAGTATTTT; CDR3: CASSLVVAGGKTDTQYF
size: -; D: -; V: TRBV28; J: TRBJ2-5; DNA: TGTGCCAGCAGTTTATCCTGGATGGACAGAATCCAAGAGACCCAGTACTTC; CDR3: CASSLSWMDRIQETQYF
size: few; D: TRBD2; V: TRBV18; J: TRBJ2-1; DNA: TGTGCCAGCTCACCCCGGACTAGCGTGAGCTCCTACAATGAGCAGTTCTTC; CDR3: CASSPRTSVSSYNEQFF
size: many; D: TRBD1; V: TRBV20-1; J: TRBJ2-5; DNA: TGCAGTGGGGGACAGGGAACGGAGACCCAGTACTTC; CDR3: CSGGQGTETQYF
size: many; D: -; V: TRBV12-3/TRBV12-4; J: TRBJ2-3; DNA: TGTGCCAGCCTCCTAAGGGGGGGCACAGATACGCAGTATTTT; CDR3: CASLLRGGTDTQYF
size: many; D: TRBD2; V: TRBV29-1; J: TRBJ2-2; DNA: TGCAGCGTTCGAGATAGCGGGGACGGGGAGCTGTTTTTT; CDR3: CSVRDSGDGELFF
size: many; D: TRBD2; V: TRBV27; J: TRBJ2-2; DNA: TGTGCCAGCAGTTCCCTTAGCGGGGGGGCGGTCACCGGGGAGCTGTTTTTT; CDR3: CASSSLSGGAVTGELFF
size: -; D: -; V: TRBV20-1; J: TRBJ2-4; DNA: TGCAGTGCTAGGGATCGGGCTACCGGGGCCGCGTTAGCCAAAAACATTCAGCACTTC; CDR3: CSARDRATGAALAKNIQHF
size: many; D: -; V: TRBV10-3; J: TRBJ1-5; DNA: TGTGCCATCAGTGACCAGGTTAGCAATCAGCCCCAGCATTTT; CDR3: CAISDQVSNQPQHF
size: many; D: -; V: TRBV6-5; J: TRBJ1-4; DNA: TGTGCCAGCAGTTACTCGGGTCCGTCTAATGAAAAACTGTTTTTT; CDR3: CASSYSGPSNEKLFF
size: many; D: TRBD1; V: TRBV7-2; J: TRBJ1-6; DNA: TGTGCCAGCAGTGTACAGGGGGCGCCCGCTAATTCACCCCTCCACTTT; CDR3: CASSVQGAPANSPLHF
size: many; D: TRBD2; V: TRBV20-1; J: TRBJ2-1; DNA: TGCAGTGCTCTCGGGACTAGCGGGAGCAATGAGCAGTTCTTC; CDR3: CSALGTSGSNEQFF